These 19 T cell receptor beta chains share one sample of origin, sequenced in a study of radiation and T cells in renal cell carcinoma. Stated time point: blood 4 weeks post-SBRT, at nephrectomy. Treatment of the sample: 15 Gy SBRT to primary tumor, nephrectomy 4 weeks later. Measured with immunoSEQ multiplex PCR; TCRdb has only the in-frame clones, and not every one. The data show approximately 150,000 clones, less than 90% seen once. This sample comprised blood, obtained from a patient whose treatment included radiotherapy and nephrectomy. These TCRs come from a woman aged 50 to 60 with renal cell carcinoma.

This clone showed up just a few times. Here the CDR3 reads CASSRREWPDEQYF. The CDR3 bases are TGTGCCAGCAGCCGACGGGAGTGGCCCGACGAGCAGTACTTC. This sequence joins TRBV7-9 and TRBJ2-7, with D possibly being TRBD2 (6 bases). Trimming pared 5 bases from V and 5 bases from J, leaving 16 bases between. The CDR3 has 14 residues. Germline CDR1 SEHNR, CDR2 FQNEAQ (reference sequence).

This clone was seen just once. The rearrangement uses TRBV9 and TRBJ2-2, with a possible D match to TRBD2 (6 bases). With 3 bases removed from V and 5 bases from J, the gap between germline ends came to 8 bases. Germline values: CDR1 SGDLS, CDR2 YYNGEE. CDR3 length equals 13 residues. CDR3 residues: CASSAGTTGELFF. CDR3 DNA: TGTGCCAGCAGCGCGGGGACTACCGGGGAGCTGTTTTTT.

J is TRBJ2-3 and V is TRBV28; possibly TRBD1 for D (5 bases). Germline CDR1 is MDHEN and CDR2 is SYDVKM. With 4 bases removed from V and 0 bases from J, the gap between germline ends came to 8 bases. The CDR3 is made up of 14 amino acids. The CDR3 region has the DNA TGTGCCAGCAGTTCGACAGTAAGCACAGATACGCAGTATTTT. Protein: CASSSTVSTDTQYF.

Of note for this clone: Other nucleotide sequences from this sample produce the same CDR3. The rearrangement joins TRBV9 to TRBJ1-1; no clear D. CDR1 and CDR2 (germline): SGDLS, YYNGEE. V lost 0 bases, J lost 2 bases, and 8 bases lay in between. CDR3 length: 14 amino acids. The CDR3 DNA is TGTGCCAGCAGCGTAGACAGCCTCAACACTGAAGCTTTCTTT. It yields the protein CASSVDSLNTEAFF.

V and J are TRBV6-5 and TRBJ2-3; 7 bases fit TRBD1. The CDR3 consists of 14 residues. Germline values: CDR1 MNHEY, CDR2 SVGAGI. V trimming: 6 bases; J trimming: 2 bases; junction bases outside the gene matches: 5. This CDR3 reads CASRKQGITDTQYF. The DNA of the CDR3 is TGTGCCAGCAGGAAACAGGGGATCACAGATACGCAGTATTTT.

This chain joins TRBV18 and TRBJ1-2; D not resolved. There are 21 residues in the CDR3. Germline lookup yields CDR1 KGHSH and CDR2 LQKENI. Deletions cut 3 bases from V and 3 bases from J, with 32 bases between. This CDR3 reads CASSPEYGVLGGSGSDYGYTF. DNA of the CDR3: TGTGCCAGCTCACCGGAATATGGGGTCCTGGGAGGAAGTGGTTCAGACTATGGCTACACCTTC.

The chain combines TRBV6-6 with TRBJ2-1, with 9 bases identical to TRBD1. The CDR3 is 15 residues long. Germline CDR1 MNHNY, CDR2 SVGAGI (reference sequence). V lost 0 bases and J lost 7; bases outside the gene matches: 4. CDR3 nucleotides: TGTGCCAGCAGTTACTCGGGACAGGGACGGAATGAGCAGTTCTTC. It translates to CASSYSGQGRNEQFF.

This chain joins TRBV27 and TRBJ2-3, with 11 bases that match TRBD2. Trimming cost V 5 bases and J 4 bases; bases outside gene matches: 8. The germline V gene encodes CDR1 MNHEY and CDR2 SMNVEV (reference sequence). This CDR3 spans 16 amino acids. DNA for the CDR3: TGTGCCAGCAGTCCCAGACTAGCGGGAAAGGCAGATACGCAGTATTTT. This translates into CASSPRLAGKADTQYF.

This chain connects TRBV6-5 to TRBJ2-1, with 8 bases aligning to TRBD1. The CDR3 covers 15 residues. The germline V gene encodes CDR1 MNHEY and CDR2 SVGAGI. With V trimmed by 6 bases and J by 2 bases, 6 bases remained unmatched. CDR3 sequence reads: CASRRQGFAYNEQFF. CDR3 coding DNA: TGTGCCAGCAGACGACAGGGGTTCGCCTACAATGAGCAGTTCTTC.

The gene calls are TRBV10-3 and TRBJ1-2; D uncertain. CDR1 and CDR2 (germline): ENHRY, SYGVKD. Trimming stripped 6 bases from V and 2 bases from J, with 4 bases between. This CDR3 is built from 11 residues. CDR3 region: CAIRSNYGYTF. Written as DNA, the CDR3 is TGTGCCATCAGGTCAAACTATGGCTACACCTTC.

The chain has TRBV27 and TRBJ2-7, with 9 bases matching TRBD2. The junction had 6 bases not matched to a gene; V was cut back by 0 bases and J by 3 bases. From germline, CDR1 is MNHEY and CDR2 SMNVEV (reference sequence). The CDR3 runs 16 residues. In DNA, the CDR3 is TGTGCCAGCAGTTTATCGTGGGGAGCGGGGGGCTACGAGCAGTACTTC. Protein: CASSLSWGAGGYEQYF.

This clone was observed a single time. V usage is TRBV19 and J usage is TRBJ2-7, with 7 bases lining up with TRBD1. Germline V gene data show CDR1 as LNHDA and CDR2 as SQIVND (reference sequence). J gave up 0 bases and V 8 bases, and 4 bases lay outside the gene matches. CDR3 length equals 13 residues. The CDR3 DNA follows: TGTGCCAGTTGGGACAGAACCTCCTACGAGCAGTACTTC. Translation: CASWDRTSYEQYF.

Notes on this clone: Other DNA sequences in the sample encode the same CDR3. The chain has TRBV9 and TRBJ1-1; D not resolved. Trimming took off 0 bases at V and 5 bases at J, with 11 bases between the two ends. The V gene's germline CDR1 is SGDLS and CDR2 YYNGEE. The CDR3 extends over 14 amino acids. In DNA, the CDR3 is TGTGCCAGCAGCGTAGGGGCAGGATTTACTGAAGCTTTCTTT. It specifies CASSVGAGFTEAFF.

The V call is TRBV7-2, the J call TRBJ1-2; 7 bases align to TRBD1. The trim removed 3 bases at V and 5 bases at J, leaving 3 bases unmatched. The CDR3 is made up of 13 amino acids. CDR1 is SGHTA, CDR2 FQGNSA, per germline. The CDR3 protein is CASSLGQSYGYTF. The CDR3 region has the DNA TGTGCCAGCAGCTTGGGACAGAGTTATGGCTACACCTTC.

This chain joins TRBV7-2 and TRBJ2-4, with a tentative D call TRBD2 (5 bases). V was clipped by 6 bases and J by 1 base, with 7 bases between them. The CDR3 has 13 amino acids. Germline V gene lookup returns CDR1 SGHTA and CDR2 FQGNSA. The CDR3 DNA follows: TGTGCCAGCAGGGAGGCTGCCAAAAACATTCAGTACTTC. Amino acids: CASREAAKNIQYF.

This sequence joins TRBV5-1 and TRBJ2-1, with 9 bases matching TRBD2. CDR1 SGHRS and CDR2 YFSETQ come from the germline V gene. Trimming cost V 4 bases and J 7 bases; bases outside gene matches: 15. The CDR3 spans 17 residues. CDR3 nucleotide sequence: TGCGCCAGCAGCCCGGGCCTCCTAGCGGGGCGGGGGAATGAGCAGTTCTTC. Its translation: CASSPGLLAGRGNEQFF.

The chain uses TRBV7-2 and TRBJ1-1, with D unclear. This CDR3 region has 15 residues. The V gene's germline CDR1 is SGHTA and CDR2 FQGNSA. With 1 base removed from V and 1 base from J, the gap between germline ends came to 10 bases. The CDR3 sequence is CASSLGWATNTEAFF. CDR3 sequence (DNA): TGTGCCAGCAGCTTAGGTTGGGCAACGAACACTGAAGCTTTCTTT.

This clone was observed once. J is TRBJ2-7 and V is TRBV9, with 9 bases identical to TRBD2. There are 17 residues in the CDR3. V gave up 1 base and J gave up 2 bases; unmatched junction bases: 10. The germline CDR1 and CDR2 sequences are SGDLS and YYNGEE. The CDR3: CASSVYSGGFGTYEQYF. In DNA, the CDR3 is TGTGCCAGCAGCGTATATAGCGGGGGCTTCGGGACCTACGAGCAGTACTTC.

The rearrangement links TRBV7-9 to TRBJ2-4; D remains ambiguous. This CDR3 is built from 13 residues. V was clipped by 1 base and J by 5 bases, with 6 bases between them. The germline CDR1 and CDR2 sequences are SEHNR and FQNEAQ (reference sequence). The CDR3 nucleotides are TGTGCCAGCAGCTTAGATTCCGAAAACATTCAGTACTTC. Protein sequence: CASSLDSENIQYF.